A single sample is the source of the 4 T cell receptor beta chains below, sequenced in a study of CXCR3-negative and CXCR3-positive naive CD8 T cells. With UMI labels, 5' RACE was used to prepare the TRB cDNA libraries. No DNA is given; TCRdb re-called the 5' RACE reads and lists each CDR3 protein once. The specimen's table records around 63,000 distinct CDR3 sequences. Their target antigens are unknown. Study outcomes and limitations: TRB CDR3 hydrophobicity was greater in CXCR3-positive naive cells than in CXCR3-negative naive cells.

What was sequenced was naive CXCR3+ CD8+ T cells from blood. Subset: CD45RO-CCR7+CD27+CD95- naive CD8+ T cells expressing CXCR3 (TNR3+). The receptors were gathered from a human donor in good health. Some clones in this sample may be carry-over from other donors' samples.

V usage is TRBV28 and J usage is TRBJ2-7; the TCRdb call, TRBD2, lacks DNA for checking. Germline V lookup: CDR1 MDHEN, CDR2 SYDVKM. The CDR3 contains 14 residues. The CDR3 sequence is CASSLRSGSDEQYF.

The rearrangement uses TRBV28 and TRBJ2-5. This CDR3 spans 12 amino acids. Germline assignment: CDR1 MDHEN and CDR2 SYDVKM. Here the CDR3 reads CASSQIVETQYF.

The chain combines TRBV5-5 with TRBJ2-5. CDR1 is SGHKS and CDR2 is YYEKEE in the germline V gene (reference sequence). This CDR3 is built from 12 residues. This CDR3 is CASSWDGATQYF.

The chain joins TRBV18 to TRBJ2-7; TCRdb designates TRBD2, a call that cannot be tested without DNA. The CDR3 loop spans 14 amino acids. In germline, CDR1 is KGHSH, CDR2 LQKENI. The CDR3: CASSTGTLSYEQYF.